This TCR beta chain comes out of a study of blood T cells in healthy people across ages. Donors each provided around 10 milliliters of peripheral blood. Per-sample yields of isolated PBMCs were at least 6.5 million. Study-wide findings and caveats: Correlation between TCR beta diversity and naive T cell percentage was strong. Estimates drawn from one million T cells were deemed to understate diversity.

The authors ran a second PCR of about 6 to 12 cycles using a sample-barcoded 5' primer and a J-beta primer mix. TCRdb redid the calling of the 5' RACE reads with MiXCR, one entry per CDR3 protein. The sample yields about 970,000 distinct CDR3 sequences, about 53% seen once. This clonotype occurred a few times. Its antigen is not identified. The sample consisted of blood. This clonotype originated in a woman aged 55-69 years in good health.

The chain's CDR3 is CASSLGDTGLGQPQHF. CDR3 DNA: TGTGCCAGCAGCTTGGGGGACACAGGGCTCGGTCAGCCCCAGCATTTT. The chain combines TRBV7-2 with TRBJ1-5, with D possibly TRBD1 on 6 matching bases. The V gene lost 3 bases and the J gene lost 6 bases, with 18 bases spanning the gap. Germline V CDR1 and CDR2: SGHTA, FQGNSA. The CDR3 loop spans 16 amino acids.